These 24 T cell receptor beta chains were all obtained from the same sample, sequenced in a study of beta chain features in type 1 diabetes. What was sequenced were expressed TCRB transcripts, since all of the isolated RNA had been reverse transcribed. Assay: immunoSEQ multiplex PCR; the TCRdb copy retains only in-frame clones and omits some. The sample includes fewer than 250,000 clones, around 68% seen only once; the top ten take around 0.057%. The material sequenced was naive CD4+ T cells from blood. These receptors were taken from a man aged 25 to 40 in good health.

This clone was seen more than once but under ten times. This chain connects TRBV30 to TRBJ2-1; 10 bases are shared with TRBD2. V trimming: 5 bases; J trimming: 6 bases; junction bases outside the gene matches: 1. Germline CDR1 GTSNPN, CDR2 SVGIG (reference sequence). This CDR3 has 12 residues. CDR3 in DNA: TGTGCCTGGGTAGCGGGGGGCAATGAGCAGTTCTTC. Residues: CAWVAGGNEQFF.

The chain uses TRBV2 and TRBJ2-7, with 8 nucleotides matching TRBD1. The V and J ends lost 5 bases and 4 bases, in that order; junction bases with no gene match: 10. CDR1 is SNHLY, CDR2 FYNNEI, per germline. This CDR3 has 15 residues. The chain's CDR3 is CASSPLRTGMYEQYF. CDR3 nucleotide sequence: TGTGCCAGCAGTCCCCTACGGACAGGGATGTACGAGCAGTACTTC.

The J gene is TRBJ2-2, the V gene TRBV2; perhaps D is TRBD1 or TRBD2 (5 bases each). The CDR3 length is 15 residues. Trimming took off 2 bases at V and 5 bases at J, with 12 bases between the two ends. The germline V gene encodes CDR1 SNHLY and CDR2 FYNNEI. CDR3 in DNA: TGTGCCAGCAGTGAATCGGGAAGGGGTACCGGGGAGCTGTTTTTT. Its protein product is CASSESGRGTGELFF.

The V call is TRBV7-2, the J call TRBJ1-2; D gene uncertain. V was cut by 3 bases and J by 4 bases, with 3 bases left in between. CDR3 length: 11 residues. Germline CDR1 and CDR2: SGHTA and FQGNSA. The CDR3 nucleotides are TGTGCCAGCAGCTTGAGCTATGGCTACACCTTC. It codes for CASSLSYGYTF. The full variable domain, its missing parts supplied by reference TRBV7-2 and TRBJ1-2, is GAGVSQSPSNKVTEKGKDVELRCDPISGHTALYWYRQSLGQGLEFLIYFQGNSAPDKSGLPSDRFSAERTGGSVSTLTIQRTQQEDSAVYLCASSLSYGYTFGSGTRLTVV.

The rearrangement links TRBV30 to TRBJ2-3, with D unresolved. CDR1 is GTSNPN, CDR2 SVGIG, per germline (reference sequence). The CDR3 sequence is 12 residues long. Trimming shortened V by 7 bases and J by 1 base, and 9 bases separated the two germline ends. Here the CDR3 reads CALLPRTDTQYF. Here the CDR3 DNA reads TGTGCCTTGCTTCCTCGCACAGATACGCAGTATTTT.

This CDR3 reads CASSLGSRQGQETQYF. CDR3 DNA sequence: TGTGCCAGCAGCTTAGGTTCCCGACAGGGACAAGAGACCCAGTACTTC. The chain couples TRBV7-9 to TRBJ2-5; 7 positions match TRBD1. Germline-derived CDR1 and CDR2 are SEHNR and FQNEAQ (reference sequence). The CDR3 loop spans 16 amino acids. Germline trimming cut 1 base from V and 2 bases from J; bases unmatched to any gene: 7.

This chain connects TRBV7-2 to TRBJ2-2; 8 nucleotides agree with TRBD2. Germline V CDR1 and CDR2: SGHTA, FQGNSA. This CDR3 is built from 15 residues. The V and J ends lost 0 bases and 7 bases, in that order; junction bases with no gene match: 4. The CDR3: CASSLASGNVGELFF. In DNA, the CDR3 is TGTGCCAGCAGCTTAGCTAGCGGGAATGTCGGGGAGCTGTTTTTT.

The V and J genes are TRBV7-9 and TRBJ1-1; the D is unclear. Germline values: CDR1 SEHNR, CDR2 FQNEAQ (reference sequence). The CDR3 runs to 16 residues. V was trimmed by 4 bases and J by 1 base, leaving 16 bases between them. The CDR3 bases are TGTGCCAGCAGCTCAATGAACGACAATTCGAACACTGAAGCTTTCTTT. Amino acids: CASSSMNDNSNTEAFF.

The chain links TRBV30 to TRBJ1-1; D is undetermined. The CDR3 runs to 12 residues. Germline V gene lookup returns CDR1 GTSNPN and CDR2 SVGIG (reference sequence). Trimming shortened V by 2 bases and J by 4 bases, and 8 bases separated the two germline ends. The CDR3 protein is CAWSLRATEAFF. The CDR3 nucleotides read TGTGCCTGGAGTCTAAGGGCCACTGAAGCTTTCTTT.

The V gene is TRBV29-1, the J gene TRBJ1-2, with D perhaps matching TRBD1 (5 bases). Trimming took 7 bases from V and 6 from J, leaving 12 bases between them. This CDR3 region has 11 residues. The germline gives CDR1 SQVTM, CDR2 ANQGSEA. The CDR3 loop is CSAQGTNGYTF. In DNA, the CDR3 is TGCAGCGCCCAAGGGACGAATGGCTACACCTTC.

CDR3 sequence: CSVELRRGDTEAFF. The CDR3 DNA reads TGCAGCGTTGAACTGCGTAGGGGGGACACTGAAGCTTTCTTT. The rearrangement links TRBV29-1 to TRBJ1-1; weak D call: TRBD1 (6 bases). The CDR3 has 14 amino acids. Germline lookup yields CDR1 SQVTM and CDR2 ANQGSEA. The ends were cut back, 2 bases at V and 3 bases at J, with 13 bases in the middle.

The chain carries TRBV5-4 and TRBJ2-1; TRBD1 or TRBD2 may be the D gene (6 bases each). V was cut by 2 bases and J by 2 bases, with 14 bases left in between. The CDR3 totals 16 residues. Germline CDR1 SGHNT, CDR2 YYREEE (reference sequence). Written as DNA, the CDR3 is TGTGCCAGCAGCTTCGAGGGGGGTGCCACCTACAATGAGCAGTTCTTC. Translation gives CASSFEGGATYNEQFF.

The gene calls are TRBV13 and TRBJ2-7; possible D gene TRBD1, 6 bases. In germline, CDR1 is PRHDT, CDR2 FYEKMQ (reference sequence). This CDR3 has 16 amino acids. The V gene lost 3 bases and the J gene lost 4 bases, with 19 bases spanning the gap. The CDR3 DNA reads TGTGCCAGCAGCTTGACATTCTCAGGGGAAAGGTACGAGCAGTACTTC. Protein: CASSLTFSGERYEQYF.

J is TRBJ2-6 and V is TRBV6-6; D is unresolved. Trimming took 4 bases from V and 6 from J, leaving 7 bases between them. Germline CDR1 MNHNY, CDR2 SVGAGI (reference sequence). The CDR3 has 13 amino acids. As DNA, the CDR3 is TGTGCCAGCAGTTCTTCCGAGGCCAACGTCCTGACTTTC. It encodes CASSSSEANVLTF.

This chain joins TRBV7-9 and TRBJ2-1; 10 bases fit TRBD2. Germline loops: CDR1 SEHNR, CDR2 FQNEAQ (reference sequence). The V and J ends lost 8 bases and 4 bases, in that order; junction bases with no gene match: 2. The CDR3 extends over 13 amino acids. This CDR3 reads CASLAGGYNEQFF. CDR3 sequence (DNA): TGTGCCAGCTTAGCGGGAGGTTACAATGAGCAGTTCTTC.

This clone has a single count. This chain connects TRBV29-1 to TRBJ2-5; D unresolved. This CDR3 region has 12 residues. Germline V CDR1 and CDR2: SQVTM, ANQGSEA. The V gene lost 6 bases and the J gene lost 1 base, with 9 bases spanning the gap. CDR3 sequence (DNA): TGCAGCGTCGCCTATTTCCAAGAGACCCAGTACTTC. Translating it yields CSVAYFQETQYF.

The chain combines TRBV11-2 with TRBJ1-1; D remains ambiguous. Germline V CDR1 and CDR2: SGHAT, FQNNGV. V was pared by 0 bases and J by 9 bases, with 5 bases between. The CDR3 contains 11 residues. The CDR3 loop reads CASSLDDKAFF. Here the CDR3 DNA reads TGTGCCAGCAGCTTAGACGACAAAGCTTTCTTT. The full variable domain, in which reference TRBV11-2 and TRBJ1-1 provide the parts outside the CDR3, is EAGVAQSPRYKIIEKRQSVAFWCNPISGHATLYWYQQILGQGPKLLIQFQNNGVVDDSQLPKDRFSAERLKGVDSTLKIQPAKLEDSAVYLCASSLDDKAFFGQGTRLTVV.

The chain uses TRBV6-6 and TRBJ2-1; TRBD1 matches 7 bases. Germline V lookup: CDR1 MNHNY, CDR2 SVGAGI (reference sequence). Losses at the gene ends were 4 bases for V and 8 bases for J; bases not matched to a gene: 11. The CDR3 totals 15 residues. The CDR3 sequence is CASSSSWTGGDEQFF. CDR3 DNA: TGTGCCAGCAGTTCATCCTGGACAGGTGGGGATGAGCAGTTCTTC.

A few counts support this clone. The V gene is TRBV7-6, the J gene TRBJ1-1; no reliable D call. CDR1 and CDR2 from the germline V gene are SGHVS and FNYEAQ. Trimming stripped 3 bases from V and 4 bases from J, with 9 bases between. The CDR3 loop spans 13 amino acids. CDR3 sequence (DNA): TGTGCCAGCAGCTTTGGAGGCGGCACTGAAGCTTTCTTT. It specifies CASSFGGGTEAFF.

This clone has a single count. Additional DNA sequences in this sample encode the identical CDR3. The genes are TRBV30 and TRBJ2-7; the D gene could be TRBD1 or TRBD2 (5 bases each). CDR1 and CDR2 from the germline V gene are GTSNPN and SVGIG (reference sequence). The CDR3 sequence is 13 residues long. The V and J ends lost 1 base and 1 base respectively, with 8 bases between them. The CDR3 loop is CAWSGGVSYEQYF. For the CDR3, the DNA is TGTGCCTGGAGTGGAGGGGTTTCCTACGAGCAGTACTTC. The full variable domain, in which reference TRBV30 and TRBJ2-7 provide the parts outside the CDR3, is SQTIHQWPATLVQPVGSPLSLECTVEGTSNPNLYWYRQAAGRGLQLLFYSVGIGQISSEVPQNLSASRPQDRQFILSSKKLLLSDSGFYLCAWSGGVSYEQYFGPGTRLTVT.

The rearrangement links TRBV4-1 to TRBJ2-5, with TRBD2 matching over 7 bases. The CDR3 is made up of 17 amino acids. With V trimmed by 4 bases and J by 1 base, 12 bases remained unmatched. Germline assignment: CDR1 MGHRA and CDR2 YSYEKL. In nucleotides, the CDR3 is TGCGCCAGCAGCCGCTCAGGAGGGGCGGGGGTCCAAGAGACCCAGTACTTC. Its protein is CASSRSGGAGVQETQYF.

As DNA, the CDR3 is TGCAGCGTTGTTCCCGCTGGGGCCAACGTCCTGACTTTC. Protein: CSVVPAGANVLTF. The chain combines TRBV29-1 with TRBJ2-6, with D hard to call. Trimming cost V 4 bases and J 2 bases, with 6 bases left between them. This CDR3 region has 13 residues. Germline CDR1 reads SQVTM; CDR2 reads ANQGSEA.

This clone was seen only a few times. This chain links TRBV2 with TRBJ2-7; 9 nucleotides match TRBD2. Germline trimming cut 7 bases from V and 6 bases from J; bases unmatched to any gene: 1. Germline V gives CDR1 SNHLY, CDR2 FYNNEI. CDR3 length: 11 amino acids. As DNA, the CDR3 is TGTGCCAGCAAACTAGCGGGCGAGCAGTACTTC. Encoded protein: CASKLAGEQYF.

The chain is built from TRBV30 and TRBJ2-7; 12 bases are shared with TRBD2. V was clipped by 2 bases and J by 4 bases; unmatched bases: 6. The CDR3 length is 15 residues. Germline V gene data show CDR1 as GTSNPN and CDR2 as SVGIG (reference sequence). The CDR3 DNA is TGTGCCTGGAGTCCCCAAGGACTAGCGGGGTACGAGCAGTACTTC. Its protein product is CAWSPQGLAGYEQYF.